The 24 T cell receptor beta chains presented below share a single source sample, sequenced in a study of blood T cell repertoires in COVID-19. Using immunoSEQ multiplex PCR, the repertoire was profiled, and TCRdb retains in-frame clones only, with some absent. This sample has under 70,000 clones, with about 87% found just once. The specimen was peripheral blood. The receptors were gathered from a woman in her 70s with acute or convalescent COVID-19.

The chain links TRBV10-3 to TRBJ2-7, with 11 bases lining up with TRBD2. The germline CDR1 and CDR2 sequences are ENHRY and SYGVKD. The CDR3 contains 12 residues. V was clipped by 9 bases and J by 7 bases; unmatched bases: 5. This CDR3 reads CAIGTSGPEQYF. For the CDR3, the DNA is TGTGCCATTGGGACTAGCGGCCCTGAGCAGTACTTC.

The chain recombines TRBV10-3 with TRBJ2-7; TRBD1 agrees at 11 bases. J gave up 0 bases and V 7 bases, and 11 bases lay outside the gene matches. CDR1 ENHRY and CDR2 SYGVKD come from the germline V gene. The CDR3 contains 17 residues. The CDR3 bases are TGTGCCATCATGAGGACAGGGGGCGCGATGGCCTCCTACGAGCAGTACTTC. It specifies CAIMRTGGAMASYEQYF.

The chain has TRBV7-2 and TRBJ1-1; D not certain. The germline V and J ends were trimmed by 1 base and 4 bases, with 7 bases remaining between them. The CDR3 is 13 amino acids. CDR1 SGHTA and CDR2 FQGNSA come from the germline V gene. CDR3 in amino acids: CASSLEESTEAFF. Here the CDR3 DNA reads TGTGCCAGCAGCTTAGAGGAGAGCACTGAAGCTTTCTTT.

This sequence joins TRBV2 and TRBJ2-2, with D perhaps matching TRBD2 (6 bases). Germline V gives CDR1 SNHLY, CDR2 FYNNEI. Trimming shortened V by 7 bases and J by 1 base, and 22 bases separated the two germline ends. This CDR3 spans 18 amino acids. The CDR3 DNA reads as TGTGCCAGCACGTTAAACGGGAGAGCCTCCTTGAACACCGGGGAGCTGTTTTTT. Translated: CASTLNGRASLNTGELFF. The full variable domain, with the rest looked up from reference TRBV2 and TRBJ2-2, is EPEVTQTPSHQVTQMGQEVILRCVPISNHLYFYWYRQILGQKVEFLVSFYNNEISEKSEIFDDQFSVERPDGSNFTLKIRSTKLEDSAMYFCASTLNGRASLNTGELFFGEGSRLTVL.

The chain links TRBV7-3 to TRBJ2-1; possible D gene TRBD1, 6 bases. CDR1 and CDR2 (germline): SGHTA, FQGTGA. Trimming removed 5 bases at V and 7 bases at J, with 24 bases between. The CDR3 runs 17 residues. The CDR3 DNA reads TGTGCCAGCAGCCCCACCTCCGGGACACGGGGTGGGAATGAGCAGTTCTTC. It is translated as CASSPTSGTRGGNEQFF. The full variable domain, its missing parts supplied by reference TRBV7-3 and TRBJ2-1, is GAGVSQTPSNKVTEKGKYVELRCDPISGHTALYWYRQSLGQGPEFLIYFQGTGAADDSGLPNDRFFAVRPEGSVSTLKIQRTERGDSAVYLCASSPTSGTRGGNEQFFGPGTRLTVL.

This clone showed up just once. The CDR3, as DNA: TGTGCCAGCAGGCCGGAGGCGAGGAACACTGAAGCTTTCTTT. This sequence encodes CASRPEARNTEAFF. This sequence joins TRBV5-4 and TRBJ1-1; no definite D call. V was trimmed by 5 bases and J by 1 base, leaving 12 bases between them. In germline, CDR1 is SGHNT, CDR2 YYREEE (reference sequence). The CDR3 runs 14 residues.

V usage is TRBV5-5 and J usage is TRBJ1-2; 9 bases agree with TRBD1. CDR3 size: 15 residues. CDR1 SGHKS and CDR2 YYEKEE come from the germline V gene (reference sequence). V was clipped by 0 bases and J by 7 bases; unmatched bases: 7. The DNA of the CDR3 is TGTGCCAGCAGCTTGGCAGACAGGGGGGTATTTGGCTACACCTTC. It encodes CASSLADRGVFGYTF.

This chain connects TRBV28 to TRBJ1-2; D is perhaps TRBD1 (5 bases). Per the germline V gene, CDR1 is MDHEN and CDR2 is SYDVKM. This CDR3 has 14 amino acids. Trimming left V 2 bases short and J 5 bases short, with 12 bases between. In nucleotides, the CDR3 is TGTGCCAGCAGTTTAGGGTCAGGGTATTATGGCTACACCTTC. This encodes CASSLGSGYYGYTF.

The chain joins TRBV12-3 or TRBV12-4 to TRBJ2-7; the D is unclear. Trimming stripped 6 bases from V and 6 bases from J, with 15 bases between. The CDR3 is 13 residues long. DNA for the CDR3: TGTGCCAGCAGCCCCCAGTATCGCGGCGAGCAGTACTTC. Encoded protein: CASSPQYRGEQYF.

This chain links TRBV19 with TRBJ1-1, with TRBD1 as a possible D gene (5 bases). CDR3 length: 13 amino acids. Germline CDR1 LNHDA, CDR2 SQIVND (reference sequence). V lost 3 bases and J 2 bases, leaving 7 bases between the germline ends. In DNA, the CDR3 is TGTGCCAGTAGTATGGGGCCCAACACTGAAGCTTTCTTT. Encoded protein: CASSMGPNTEAFF.

This clone was observed a few times. J is TRBJ1-3 and V is TRBV10-3, with 7 bases identical to TRBD1. The germline CDR1 and CDR2 sequences are ENHRY and SYGVKD. J was trimmed by 4 bases and V by 6 bases; bases with no gene match: 9. The CDR3 runs 15 residues. In DNA, the CDR3 is TGTGCCATCAGCTTTTCGACAGGGACCGGAAACACCATATATTTT. Translating it yields CAISFSTGTGNTIYF.

The genes are TRBV4-2 and TRBJ1-5, with D possibly matching TRBD1 (5 bases). This CDR3 has 15 amino acids. The germline gives CDR1 LGHNA, CDR2 YNFKEQ. V lost 4 bases, J lost 7 bases, and 17 bases lay in between. The CDR3 DNA is TGTGCCAGCAGCCGGGGGGTAGGGAAGGAACAGCCCCAGCATTTT. It specifies CASSRGVGKEQPQHF.

The chain recombines TRBV18 with TRBJ2-1, with unresolved D. V gave up 0 bases and J gave up 0 bases, with 9 bases separating them. This CDR3 has 16 residues. From germline, CDR1 is KGHSH and CDR2 LQKENI. CDR3 loop: CASSPPARSSYNEQFF. The CDR3 nucleotides are TGTGCCAGCTCACCACCTGCTAGGAGCTCCTACAATGAGCAGTTCTTC.

The rearrangement uses TRBV12-3 or TRBV12-4 and TRBJ1-1; D is possibly TRBD1 (6 bases). V shed 4 bases and J shed 3 bases, with 9 bases lying between them. The CDR3 extends over 13 amino acids. CDR3 sequence: CASSWGQYTEAFF. The CDR3 DNA reads as TGTGCCAGCAGTTGGGGGCAATACACTGAAGCTTTCTTT.

V and J are TRBV9 and TRBJ1-1, with D perhaps TRBD1 (5 bases). The CDR3 is 14 residues long. V shed 0 bases and J shed 1 base, with 7 bases lying between them. Germline CDR1 reads SGDLS; CDR2 reads YYNGEE. CDR3 nucleotides: TGTGCCAGCAGCGTAGGACAGCCGAACACTGAAGCTTTCTTT. It codes for CASSVGQPNTEAFF. The full variable domain, its missing parts supplied by reference TRBV9 and TRBJ1-1, is DSGVTQTPKHLITATGQRVTLRCSPRSGDLSVYWYQQSLDQGLQFLIQYYNGEERAKGNILERFSAQQFPDLHSELNLSSLELGDSALYFCASSVGQPNTEAFFGQGTRLTVV.

J is TRBJ1-5 and V is TRBV5-1; weak D call: TRBD1 (5 bases). Looked up from germline, CDR1 is SGHRS and CDR2 is YFSETQ. This CDR3 comprises 15 residues. The V and J ends lost 0 bases and 8 bases respectively, with 15 bases between them. The chain's CDR3 is CASSLEGPVGEPQHF. The CDR3 nucleotides are TGCGCCAGCAGCTTGGAGGGTCCCGTAGGGGAGCCCCAGCATTTT.

This chain uses TRBV7-5 with TRBJ1-4; the table's D gene call, TRBD1, was not cross checked with the DNA. TRBV7-5 is tagged as a pseudogene. The CDR3 consists of 18 residues. DNA for the CDR3: TGTGCCAGAAGATTTCCCCGGGACAGGGGAAGATCTAATGAAAAACTGTTTTTT. As protein: CARRFPRDRGRSNEKLFF.

The chain couples TRBV6-2 or TRBV6-3 to TRBJ2-1; no definite D call. The CDR3 totals 15 residues. V gave up 0 bases and J gave up 4 bases, with 10 bases separating them. CDR1 and CDR2 (germline): MNHEY, SVGEGT. The CDR3 loop reads CASSYSPGSYNEQFF. CDR3 nucleotides: TGTGCCAGCAGTTACTCGCCCGGTTCTTACAATGAGCAGTTCTTC.

The chain uses TRBV4-2 and TRBJ1-6; 7 bases are a match to TRBD1. The CDR3 loop spans 16 amino acids. CDR1 LGHNA and CDR2 YNFKEQ come from the germline V gene. Losses at the gene ends were 4 bases for V and 9 bases for J; bases not matched to a gene: 12. CDR3: CASSPSLNPGGSPLHF. The CDR3 DNA is TGTGCCAGCAGCCCTTCTCTTAACCCAGGGGGTTCACCCCTCCACTTT.

CDR3 sequence reads: CSASKDSGTDTQYF. The CDR3 DNA follows: TGCAGTGCTAGTAAGGACTCCGGGACAGATACGCAGTATTTT. The J gene is TRBJ2-3, the V gene TRBV20-1; perhaps TRBD2 as D (5 bases). Germline V lookup: CDR1 DFQATT, CDR2 SNEGSKA (reference sequence). The CDR3 covers 14 residues. V was pared by 3 bases and J by 3 bases, with 13 bases between.

The chain links TRBV3-1 (or the pseudogene TRBV3-2) to TRBJ2-5; possible D gene TRBD2, 6 bases. Trimming pared 4 bases from V and 4 bases from J, leaving 13 bases between. CDR3 size: 14 residues. CDR1 and CDR2 (germline): LGHDT, YNNKEL (reference sequence). DNA for the CDR3: TGTGCCAGCAGCCGAAGGGGAGGCGTAGAGACCCAGTACTTC. It encodes CASSRRGGVETQYF.

The V gene is TRBV7-3, the J gene TRBJ1-1; 8 bases map to TRBD1. Germline assignment: CDR1 SGHTA and CDR2 FQGTGA. Trimming removed 4 bases from V and 11 bases from J; junction bases left unmatched: 9. The CDR3 extends over 13 amino acids. The CDR3 DNA reads TGTGCCAGCAGCTCTACTCAGGGGGCGGGGGCTTTCTTT. This encodes CASSSTQGAGAFF.

V and J are TRBV28 and TRBJ2-5, with 9 bases lining up with TRBD2. Unmatched junction bases numbered 12, after V lost 8 bases and J lost 2 bases. CDR3 length: 16 amino acids. Germline CDR1 and CDR2: MDHEN and SYDVKM. CDR3 loop: CASQGLAGSEQETQYF. Here the CDR3 DNA reads TGTGCCAGCCAGGGGCTAGCGGGATCGGAGCAAGAGACCCAGTACTTC. Full variable domain (outside the CDR3, taken from reference TRBV28 and TRBJ2-5): DVKVTQSSRYLVKRTGEKVFLECVQDMDHENMFWYRQDPGLGLRLIYFSYDVKMKEKGDIPEGYSVSREKKERFSLILESASTNQTSMYLCASQGLAGSEQETQYFGPGTRLLVL.

The rearrangement joins TRBV30 to TRBJ1-2, with TRBD1 matching 11 bases. Looked up from germline, CDR1 is GTSNPN and CDR2 is SVGIG (reference sequence). V lost 0 bases to trimming and J lost 4 bases; unmatched junction nucleotides: 1. The CDR3 totals 14 residues. This chain's CDR3 is CAWSVGTGGYGYTF. The CDR3 DNA reads as TGTGCCTGGAGTGTAGGGACAGGGGGCTATGGCTACACCTTC.